The 10 T cell receptor beta chains below were found in one sample sequenced in a study of blood T cell repertoires in COVID-19. TCRdb keeps only in-frame clones here, not all; method: immunoSEQ multiplex PCR. The sample gives about 99,000 clones, 75% to 90% of which show up once; approximately 13% is in the top ten. Sequenced: peripheral blood. The receptors shown here come from a human donor in a cohort sampled during active or convalescent COVID-19.

This rearrangement joins TRBV18 to TRBJ1-1, with 7 bases matching TRBD1. Trimming cost V 6 bases and J 0 bases; bases outside gene matches: 7. The germline CDR1 and CDR2 sequences are KGHSH and LQKENI. CDR3 size: 15 residues. The CDR3 loop reads CASSSRGGLNTEAFF. The CDR3 nucleotides are TGTGCCAGCTCGTCCAGAGGGGGCTTGAACACTGAAGCTTTCTTT.

The rearrangement uses TRBV29-1 and TRBJ2-3, with D possibly being TRBD2 (5 bases). V dropped 7 bases and J dropped 0 bases, with 14 bases sitting between them. The CDR3 length is 14 residues. Germline values: CDR1 SQVTM, CDR2 ANQGSEA. The CDR3 DNA follows: TGCAGCGGACGAGGGCTTACCAGCACAGATACGCAGTATTTT. Translation gives CSGRGLTSTDTQYF.

The rearrangement joins TRBV19 to TRBJ1-5, with 8 nucleotides matching TRBD1. Germline CDR1 LNHDA, CDR2 SQIVND (reference sequence). The V gene end was trimmed by 5 bases and the J gene end by 2 bases; junction bases not matched to a gene: 5. The CDR3 contains 15 residues. CDR3 DNA: TGTGCCAGTAGTGCAGGGGGCACGGGCAATCAGCCCCAGCATTTT. Encoded protein: CASSAGGTGNQPQHF.

The chain recombines TRBV3-1 (or the pseudogene TRBV3-2) with TRBJ2-1; D might be TRBD1 (6 bases). The CDR3 contains 13 residues. Germline V lookup: CDR1 LGHDT, CDR2 YNNKEL (reference sequence). V was trimmed by 4 bases and J by 8 bases, leaving 12 bases between them. Written as DNA, the CDR3 is TGTGCCAGCAGCCTTCAGGGGTCGTATGAGCAGTTCTTC. Encoded protein: CASSLQGSYEQFF.

This chain joins TRBV19 and TRBJ2-3; TRBD2 aligns across 10 bases. V lost 7 bases to trimming and J lost 0 bases; unmatched junction nucleotides: 10. Germline values: CDR1 LNHDA, CDR2 SQIVND (reference sequence). This CDR3 region has 17 residues. The DNA for the CDR3 is TGTGCCAGTACCGATGTGGCTAGCGGGGGTAGCACAGATACGCAGTATTTT. This codes for CASTDVASGGSTDTQYF.

The chain couples TRBV27 to TRBJ1-6; the D gene is possibly TRBD1 (6 bases). The CDR3 runs 15 residues. V was clipped by 7 bases and J by 9 bases, with 19 bases between them. Germline V gives CDR1 MNHEY, CDR2 SMNVEV (reference sequence). CDR3 coding DNA: TGTGCCAGCAAGGGGGTCTTCAGAGGCATTTCACCCCTCCACTTT. It encodes CASKGVFRGISPLHF.

V is TRBV11-3 and J is TRBJ2-5; 11 bases map to TRBD2. Germline loops: CDR1 SGHNT, CDR2 YENEEA. V was pared by 4 bases and J by 3 bases, with 4 bases of the junction left unmatched. The CDR3 consists of 15 residues. CDR3 loop: CASSSRLAGKETQYF. The CDR3 region has the DNA TGTGCCAGCAGCTCCCGACTAGCGGGGAAAGAGACCCAGTACTTC.

This chain joins TRBV11-3 and TRBJ2-3, with D perhaps TRBD1 (5 bases). This CDR3 comprises 15 residues. Trimming pared 2 bases from V and 0 bases from J, leaving 9 bases between. In germline, CDR1 is SGHNT, CDR2 YENEEA. The CDR3 coding sequence is TGTGCCAGCAGCTTACAGGGTACTAGCACAGATACGCAGTATTTT. It translates to CASSLQGTSTDTQYF.

This clone appeared once. V and J are TRBV6-6 and TRBJ2-5; the match to TRBD2 covers 9 bases. The length of the CDR3 is 14 residues. J lost 4 bases, V lost 6 bases, and 6 bases had no gene match. Germline V CDR1 and CDR2: MNHNY, SVGAGI (reference sequence). The CDR3 is CASSRGGVGETQYF. In nucleotides, the CDR3 is TGTGCCAGCAGCCGCGGGGGGGTAGGAGAGACCCAGTACTTC.

The chain combines TRBV12-3 or TRBV12-4 with TRBJ1-1; no clear D gene. The V gene lost 4 bases and the J gene lost 2 bases, with 5 bases spanning the gap. The CDR3 extends over 12 amino acids. Here the CDR3 reads CASSSGNTEAFF. CDR3 coding DNA: TGTGCCAGCAGTTCGGGAAACACTGAAGCTTTCTTT.